The clone carrying this T cell receptor beta chain was seen repeatedly, ten times or more. Its specificity is unknown. The CDR3 has 16 residues. CDR1 and CDR2 from the germline V gene are KGHSH and LQKENI. Trimming cost V 4 bases and J 2 bases; bases outside gene matches: 2. MiXCR, run by TCRdb on the reads, gives a single entry per CDR3 protein. The repertoire holds about 300,000 distinct CDR3 sequences, with around 10% as singletons. The data derive from a study of T cell repertoires in cytomegalovirus infection. Background on the study: Public TCR beta signatures provided an indication of both CMV infection and a matching HLA type. The study, taken as a whole, reports: The ex vivo response was dominated by HLA-C-restricted CMV-specific TCR beta clonotypes. Summed frequency of public TCR beta families distinguished CMV carriers with the relevant HLA.

V usage is TRBV18 and J usage is TRBJ1-6, with 10 nucleotides matching TRBD1. This receptor was obtained from a human donor in good health (CMV status not recorded). Some clones in this sample may be carry-over from other donors' samples. Sequencing was done on a sample of PBMCs. CDR3 in DNA: TGTGCCAGCTCACGGGACAGGGGAACCTATAATTCACCCCTCCACTTT. Translating gives CASSRDRGTYNSPLHF.